This TCR beta chain was found in a study of CXCR3-negative and CXCR3-positive naive CD8 T cells. Study-level information: Roughly 1.5 +/- 0.3 million TRB reads came from each library, giving some 150 million in total.

CD45RO-CCR7+CD27+CD95- defined naive CD8+ T cells. Germline-derived CDR1 and CDR2 are MGHRA and YSYEKL. The CDR3 consists of 12 residues. Study-wide points: CXCR3 expression dropped partially after cryopreservation, and most assays relied on fresh PBMCs. Naive cells that were CXCR3-negative or CXCR3-positive used TRBV-TRBJ genes alike, while memory cells diverged.

As for this clonotype: Its antigen is unknown.

The method, 5' RACE with UMI labels, was used to prepare the TRB cDNA libraries. TCRdb reanalyzed the 5' RACE reads and collapses them to one entry per CDR3 protein, without DNA. The clone table shows roughly 8,300 distinct CDR3 sequences, with the ten largest holding 2% to 2.5%. Sequenced sample: naive CXCR3- CD8+ T cells from blood. Subset in this sample: CD45RO-CCR7+CD27+CD95- naive CD8+ T cells lacking CXCR3 (TNR3-). This sequence was found in a human donor in good health. Some clones in this sample may be carry-over from other donors' samples. The chain is built from TRBV4-1 and TRBJ2-7. The CDR3 is CASSPDVGEQYF.